This is a list of T cell receptor beta chains from one sample in a study of T-cell reconstitution after alpha-beta-depleted transplantation in children. MiXCR, run by TCRdb on the PCR reads, gives a single entry per CDR3 protein. The sample lists hundreds of thousands of distinct CDR3 sequences; around 8% were seen once. The sample was PBMCs, mostly from graft donor cells, taken 180 days after TCRalphabeta/CD19-depleted stem cell transplant. These receptors were collected from a male patient younger than 18 who had a stem cell transplant for acute lymphoblastic leukemia, so the T cells may come from the graft donor. Both conserved end residues are part of each CDR3. Each record gives: clone size, J gene, D gene, V gene, CDR3 DNA, CDR3 protein. The D gene is left open where the match is weak. Clone size, where shown, is once, few, many, or a class for clones that have expanded.

size: many
J: TRBJ1-3
D: TRBD1
V: TRBV20-1
DNA: TGCAGTGCTAAGACAGGGAATGTCAACACCATATATTTT
CDR3: CSAKTGNVNTIYF

size: many
J: TRBJ2-1
D: .
V: TRBV15
DNA: TGTGCCACCAGCAGAGAGGGTCAGGAAGCCTACAATGAGCAGTTCTTC
CDR3: CATSREGQEAYNEQFF

size: many
J: TRBJ1-1
D: .
V: TRBV12-3/TRBV12-4
DNA: TGTGCCAGCAGTTTTCGGAGGATGAACACTGAAGCTTTCTTT
CDR3: CASSFRRMNTEAFF

size: many
J: TRBJ2-7
D: .
V: TRBV4-1
DNA: TGCGCCAGCAGCCAAGAGGGCGGACCTCCCTACGAGCAGTACTTC
CDR3: CASSQEGGPPYEQYF

size: few
J: TRBJ2-2
D: .
V: TRBV19
DNA: TGTGCCAGTAGTATCCTACAGGGCAGGGGCACCGGGGAGCTGTTTTTT
CDR3: CASSILQGRGTGELFF

size: many
J: TRBJ2-3
D: TRBD2
V: TRBV7-6
DNA: TGTGCCAGCAGCTTTGGGACTAGCGGGGCTAGCACAGATACGCAGTATTTT
CDR3: CASSFGTSGASTDTQYF

size: .
J: TRBJ2-3
D: .
V: TRBV20-1
DNA: TGCAGTGCTAGACCCCTTGGCTCGGGGACCACAGATACGCAGTATTTT
CDR3: CSARPLGSGTTDTQYF

size: many
J: TRBJ2-3
D: TRBD2
V: TRBV12-3/TRBV12-4
DNA: TGTGCCAGCAGCCCTAGCGGGGGGGCCGGGACAGATACGCAGTATTTT
CDR3: CASSPSGGAGTDTQYF

size: many
J: TRBJ1-1
D: .
V: TRBV5-1
DNA: TGCGCCAGCAGCTTGGCCAGACCCGACCGGAACACTGAAGCTTTCTTT
CDR3: CASSLARPDRNTEAFF

size: many
J: TRBJ2-2
D: .
V: TRBV7-3
DNA: TGTGCCAGCAGCTTAATCAGGGGAGATACCGGGGAGCTGTTTTTT
CDR3: CASSLIRGDTGELFF

size: .
J: TRBJ2-3
D: TRBD1
V: TRBV7-2
DNA: TGTGCCAGCACCTCAGGACAGGGTAGCACAGATACGCAGTATTTT
CDR3: CASTSGQGSTDTQYF

size: few
J: TRBJ2-5
D: .
V: TRBV29-1
DNA: TGCAGCGCCCGTTACTTAGAGACCCAGTACTTC
CDR3: CSARYLETQYF

size: many
J: TRBJ2-7
D: .
V: TRBV7-8
DNA: TGTGCCAGCAGCTTCCCCGCCGGGTGGGGCCCGACCTACGAGCAGTACTTC
CDR3: CASSFPAGWGPTYEQYF

size: many
J: TRBJ1-1
D: .
V: TRBV7-2
DNA: TGTGCCAGCAGCTACTTACAGGGTTCTGAAGCTTTCTTT
CDR3: CASSYLQGSEAFF

size: many
J: TRBJ2-5
D: .
V: TRBV3-1
DNA: TGTGCCAGCAGCCATACCGGGAAGGGAGGAAGAGAGACCCAGTACTTC
CDR3: CASSHTGKGGRETQYF

size: few
J: TRBJ1-1
D: .
V: TRBV6-5
DNA: TGTGCCAGCAGTTACCTAAGCTCGGGCAGGGGACTCACTGAAGCTTTCTTT
CDR3: CASSYLSSGRGLTEAFF

size: few
J: TRBJ2-2
D: TRBD2
V: TRBV12-3/TRBV12-4
DNA: TGTGCCAGCAGTTTACTAGCGGGGGGGCCGGGCGGGGAGCTGTTTTTT
CDR3: CASSLLAGGPGGELFF

size: many
J: TRBJ2-3
D: TRBD1
V: TRBV7-3
DNA: TGTGCCAGCGGGACAGGGTCGGCAGATACGCAGTATTTT
CDR3: CASGTGSADTQYF

size: many
J: TRBJ2-1
D: TRBD2
V: TRBV11-1
DNA: TGTGCCAGCAGCTTACCCCGGACTAGCAGGGATGAGCAGTTCTTC
CDR3: CASSLPRTSRDEQFF

size: .
J: TRBJ2-7
D: .
V: TRBV7-6
DNA: TGTGCCAGCAGCTTTCTACTCAGTGGGGGGCGCTCCTACGAGCAGTACTTC
CDR3: CASSFLLSGGRSYEQYF

size: few
J: TRBJ2-1
D: TRBD2
V: TRBV7-9
DNA: TGTGCCAGCCCGACTAGCGGGGGCCTCAATGAGCAGTTCTTC
CDR3: CASPTSGGLNEQFF

size: many
J: TRBJ2-7
D: .
V: TRBV27
DNA: TGTGCCAGCAGTTTAGCCCCTCGCTACGAGCAGTACTTC
CDR3: CASSLAPRYEQYF

size: many
J: TRBJ2-7
D: .
V: TRBV12-3/TRBV12-4
DNA: TGTGCCAGCAGTTTACGCGGCGTGTTGGGACTTACCTACGAGCAGTACTTC
CDR3: CASSLRGVLGLTYEQYF

size: .
J: TRBJ2-3
D: .
V: TRBV5-1
DNA: TGCGCCAGCAGCTTGGGACGGCGGCCAGATACGCAGTATTTT
CDR3: CASSLGRRPDTQYF

size: many
J: TRBJ2-5
D: .
V: TRBV6-1
DNA: TGTGCCAGCACTCTCGCGGGGTCGGAAGAGACCCAGTACTTC
CDR3: CASTLAGSEETQYF

size: many
J: TRBJ2-3
D: TRBD1
V: TRBV4-3
DNA: TGCGCCAGCAGCCAAGGGACAGGGGGCTTTAGCACAGATACGCAGTATTTT
CDR3: CASSQGTGGFSTDTQYF

size: few
J: TRBJ2-7
D: TRBD1
V: TRBV5-1
DNA: TGCGCCAGCAGCGGACGACAGGGGGCGTCGCCGCAGTACTTC
CDR3: CASSGRQGASPQYF

size: many
J: TRBJ2-3
D: TRBD2
V: TRBV20-1
DNA: TGCAGTGCCCACGGGGGCGGGGGGGCCGGCTTGGTCACAGATACGCAGTATTTT
CDR3: CSAHGGGGAGLVTDTQYF

size: many
J: TRBJ2-1
D: .
V: TRBV5-1
DNA: TGCGCCAGCAGCTTGGTCGGGCAGGGGTTCAATGAGCAGTTCTTC
CDR3: CASSLVGQGFNEQFF

size: many
J: TRBJ2-3
D: TRBD2
V: TRBV6-1
DNA: TGTGCCACCTCCCAGCGGGGGGCCCCCGAAGATACGCAGTATTTT
CDR3: CATSQRGAPEDTQYF

size: many
J: TRBJ2-3
D: TRBD2
V: TRBV27
DNA: TGTGCCAGCAGTTTCAGGCGGGGGGGCTCCGATACGCAGTATTTT
CDR3: CASSFRRGGSDTQYF

size: many
J: TRBJ2-7
D: TRBD1
V: TRBV6-8
DNA: TGTGCCAGCAGTGCCCATACCGGGACAGTAGCCTACGAGCAGTACTTC
CDR3: CASSAHTGTVAYEQYF

size: many
J: TRBJ2-3
D: TRBD2
V: TRBV5-1
DNA: TGCGCCAGCAGCCTCCGTTTAGCGGGAGGAGATACGCAGTATTTT
CDR3: CASSLRLAGGDTQYF

size: .
J: TRBJ1-6
D: .
V: TRBV7-6
DNA: TGTGCCAGCAGCTCGGGCGACAGTCCTCCTTCACCCCTCCACTTT
CDR3: CASSSGDSPPSPLHF

size: many
J: TRBJ2-3
D: TRBD2
V: TRBV29-1
DNA: TGCAGCGTTGAAGGGACTAGCAGCACAGATACGCAGTATTTT
CDR3: CSVEGTSSTDTQYF

size: many
J: TRBJ1-4
D: TRBD1
V: TRBV5-1
DNA: TGCGCCAGCAGCAGTACAGGGGTGGTTGAAAAACTGTTTTTT
CDR3: CASSSTGVVEKLFF

size: many
J: TRBJ1-2
D: TRBD1
V: TRBV7-9
DNA: TGTGCCAGCAGCCAAATACAGGGGGCGTTTGGCTACACCTTC
CDR3: CASSQIQGAFGYTF

size: many
J: TRBJ2-7
D: TRBD2
V: TRBV6-5
DNA: TGTGCCAGCAGTTCACTAGCGGGGTCTTTAGAGCAGTACTTC
CDR3: CASSSLAGSLEQYF

size: .
J: TRBJ2-7
D: .
V: TRBV7-2
DNA: TGTGCCAGCAGCCTAACTTCGGGACAATACGAGCAGTACTTC
CDR3: CASSLTSGQYEQYF

size: many
J: TRBJ2-1
D: TRBD2
V: TRBV5-8
DNA: TGTGCCAGCAGCGCGGGACTAGCGGGAAACAATGAGCAGTTCTTC
CDR3: CASSAGLAGNNEQFF

size: many
J: TRBJ2-1
D: .
V: TRBV6-2/TRBV6-3
DNA: TGTGCCAGCAGTTACGGCCCAGGGAAGTTCAATGAGCAGTTCTTC
CDR3: CASSYGPGKFNEQFF

size: many
J: TRBJ1-1
D: .
V: TRBV3-1
DNA: TGTGCCAGCAGCCAAGTGTTCTCCTCGAACACTGAAGCTTTCTTT
CDR3: CASSQVFSSNTEAFF

size: many
J: TRBJ1-5
D: .
V: TRBV3-1
DNA: TGTGCCAGCAGCCAATCAGGGGCTAGCAATCAGCCCCAGCATTTT
CDR3: CASSQSGASNQPQHF

size: many
J: TRBJ2-5
D: .
V: TRBV7-2
DNA: TGTGCCAGCAGCTTAGAACACAGGGCCCAGTACTTC
CDR3: CASSLEHRAQYF

size: .
J: TRBJ1-1
D: .
V: TRBV6-1
DNA: TGTGCCAGCCGACAATGGGAGAACACTGAAGCTTTCTTT
CDR3: CASRQWENTEAFF

size: many
J: TRBJ1-3
D: .
V: TRBV6-5
DNA: TGTGCCAGCAGTTACGGGGCAGGGGCGCAAGGAAACACCATATATTTT
CDR3: CASSYGAGAQGNTIYF

size: many
J: TRBJ2-1
D: .
V: TRBV28
DNA: TGTGCCAGCAGTCCTGTCCCGTCTGAGCAGTTCTTC
CDR3: CASSPVPSEQFF

size: many
J: TRBJ1-3
D: .
V: TRBV9
DNA: TGTGCCAGCAGCGTAGACCACGGGCGGTCAAACACCATATATTTT
CDR3: CASSVDHGRSNTIYF

size: many
J: TRBJ1-6
D: .
V: TRBV11-2
DNA: TGTGCCAGCAGCTCGGCGGGGGCCTATAATTCACCCCTCCACTTT
CDR3: CASSSAGAYNSPLHF

size: many
J: TRBJ1-6
D: .
V: TRBV4-3
DNA: TGCGCCAGCAGCCAAGATTGGGAGGGACGCGCCCTCCACTTT
CDR3: CASSQDWEGRALHF

size: many
J: TRBJ1-4
D: .
V: TRBV5-1
DNA: TGCGCCAGCAGCTTGGGGCGGGCGGTCCCAACTAATGAAAAACTGTTTTTT
CDR3: CASSLGRAVPTNEKLFF

size: many
J: TRBJ1-1
D: .
V: TRBV9
DNA: TGTGCCAGCAGCGTAGCCAAAACTGAAGCTTTCTTT
CDR3: CASSVAKTEAFF

size: many
J: TRBJ2-3
D: .
V: TRBV12-3/TRBV12-4
DNA: TGTGCCAGCAGTTTGGGGGAGGGCACAGATACGCAGTATTTT
CDR3: CASSLGEGTDTQYF